This T cell receptor beta chain was sequenced during a study of CD8 T cells in Susac syndrome. Random hexamers primed reverse transcription of roughly 0.5 to 1 ug RNA. By means of immunoSEQ multiplex PCR, TCR beta CDR3 spanning 54 Vbeta and 13 Jbeta underwent amplification. TCRdb reanalysed the immunoSEQ multiplex PCR reads using MiXCR and keeps one entry per CDR3 protein. Here the sample spans approximately 68,000 distinct CDR3 sequences, about 95% being singletons. Multiple sclerosis controls were treatment-naive patients with stable or active relapsing-remitting disease. The CDR3 has 15 residues. V lost 1 base to trimming and J lost 1 base, with 11 bases between them. Germline CDR1 reads MGHRA; CDR2 reads YSYEKL.

This sequence originates from a human donor with multiple sclerosis. This rearrangement joins TRBV4-1 to TRBJ2-7, with D perhaps matching TRBD2 (5 bases). The sample was CD8+ T cells from PBMCs. Here the CDR3 DNA reads TGCGCCAGCAGCCAAGTTCGGGATGGGTCCTACGAGCAGTACTTC. Encoded protein: CASSQVRDGSYEQYF.